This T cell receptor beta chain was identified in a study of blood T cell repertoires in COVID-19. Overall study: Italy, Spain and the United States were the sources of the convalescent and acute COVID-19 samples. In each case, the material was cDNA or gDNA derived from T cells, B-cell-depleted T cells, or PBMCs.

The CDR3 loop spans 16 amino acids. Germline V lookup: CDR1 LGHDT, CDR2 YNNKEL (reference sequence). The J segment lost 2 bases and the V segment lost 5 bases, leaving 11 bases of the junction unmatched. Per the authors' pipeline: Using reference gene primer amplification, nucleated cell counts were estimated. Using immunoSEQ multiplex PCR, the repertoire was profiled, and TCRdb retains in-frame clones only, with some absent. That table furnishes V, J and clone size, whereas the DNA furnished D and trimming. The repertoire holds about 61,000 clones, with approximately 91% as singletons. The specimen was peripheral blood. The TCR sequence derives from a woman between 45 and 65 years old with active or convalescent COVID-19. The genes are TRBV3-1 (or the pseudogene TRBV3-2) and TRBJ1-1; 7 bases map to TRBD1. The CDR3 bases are TGTGCCAGCAGCGTGGGGACAGTTCTAGGTAACACTGAAGCTTTCTTT. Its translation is CASSVGTVLGNTEAFF.